This TCR beta chain was found in a study of blood T cells in healthy people across ages. Study-wide results and limits: Fewer expanded clones and more diversity marked long-lived versus aged donors. Strong correlation linked observed beta diversity and percent naive T cells.

With a J-beta primer mix and a sample-barcoded 5' primer, a second PCR ran about 7 to 11 cycles. TCRdb passed the 5' RACE reads through MiXCR, listing each CDR3 protein once. The data show 1.5 million to 2 million distinct CDR3 sequences, 28% seen once. A few counts support this clonotype. The antigen is unknown. Drawing of peripheral blood yielded 8.5 to 10 milliliters from each donor. With 1 base clipped from V and 8 bases from J, the junction kept 16 bases outside the gene matches. This CDR3 has 16 amino acids. Germline CDR1 reads DFQATT; CDR2 reads SNEGSKA (reference sequence). The TCR was taken from a woman in her 30s in good health. The V gene is TRBV20-1, the J gene TRBJ1-2, with TRBD1 identical over 7 bases. Input material: blood. The CDR3, as DNA: TGCAGTGCTAGAGGCGGACGGGACAGATTGTCTTTGGGCTACACCTTC. Translation: CSARGGRDRLSLGYTF.